What follows are 23 T cell receptor beta chains derived from one specimen sequenced in a study of identical twins. One entry per CDR3 protein results from TCRdb running MiXCR on the 5' RACE reads. The sample lists 600,000 to 850,000 distinct CDR3 sequences; around a sixth were seen once. This sample also appeared in a second study, on T cells expressing NK-cell markers.

Sequencing was carried out using PBMCs. The receptors were gathered from a woman between 18 and 30 years old in good health.

The CDR3 coding sequence is TGTGCCAGCAGCCTAGTCTTCAACTATGGCTACACCTTC. Residues: CASSLVFNYGYTF. The chain is built from TRBV12-3 or TRBV12-4 and TRBJ1-2; D unclear. CDR3 length: 13 residues. The ends were cut back, 6 bases at V and 2 bases at J, with 10 bases in the middle.

The V and J genes are TRBV6-5 and TRBJ2-7; no clear D. V gave up 4 bases and J gave up 6 bases, with 7 bases separating them. CDR3 length: 11 amino acids. Germline CDR1 MNHEY, CDR2 SVGAGI. The CDR3 coding sequence is TGTGCCAGCAGTTTCATAGGCGAGCAGTACTTC. It codes for CASSFIGEQYF.

This clonotype was seen a handful of times. The rearrangement joins TRBV5-5 to TRBJ1-2, with TRBD1 as a possible D gene (5 bases). V was trimmed by 0 bases and J by 9 bases, leaving 9 bases between them. The V gene's germline CDR1 is SGHKS and CDR2 YYEKEE (reference sequence). CDR3 size: 12 residues. The CDR3 loop reads CASSLDRIRYTF. The CDR3 DNA reads TGTGCCAGCAGCTTGGACAGGATACGCTACACCTTC.

The chain links TRBV12-3 or TRBV12-4 to TRBJ2-7; possibly TRBD1 for D (6 bases). Deletions cut 3 bases from V and 6 bases from J, with 15 bases between. The CDR3 contains 14 residues. The CDR3 spells CASSFLTGTGEQYF. Written as DNA, the CDR3 is TGTGCCAGCAGTTTTTTAACAGGGACGGGCGAGCAGTACTTC.

This clonotype was seen a few times. This chain connects TRBV6-5 to TRBJ1-4, with D uncertain. There are 17 residues in the CDR3. Germline V CDR1 and CDR2: MNHEY, SVGAGI. V dropped 0 bases and J dropped 5 bases, with 16 bases sitting between them. CDR3 region: CASSYSMYRGLNEKLFF. The DNA for the CDR3 is TGTGCCAGCAGTTACTCGATGTACCGCGGCCTAAATGAAAAACTGTTTTTT.

V and J are TRBV5-1 and TRBJ2-4; D unclear. Germline CDR1 and CDR2: SGHRS and YFSETQ. The V end was cut by 4 bases, the J end by 0 bases, with 17 bases between. This CDR3 spans 17 amino acids. The CDR3: CASSVGSGELAKNIQYF. CDR3 sequence (DNA): TGCGCCAGCAGCGTCGGGTCGGGCGAGCTAGCCAAAAACATTCAGTACTTC.

There are many counts of this clonotype. The chain combines TRBV5-6 with TRBJ2-1; D uncertain. The CDR3 is 15 residues long. V lost 0 bases to trimming and J lost 9 bases, with 16 bases between them. CDR1 is SGHDT and CDR2 is YYEEEE in the germline V gene. CDR3 amino acids: CASSLGPGTSTEQFF. In DNA form, the CDR3 reads TGTGCCAGCAGCTTGGGTCCGGGTACATCCACTGAGCAGTTCTTC.

The chain links TRBV19 to TRBJ1-2, with D perhaps TRBD1 (6 bases). The germline V and J ends were trimmed by 3 bases and 7 bases, with 12 bases remaining between them. The CDR3 extends over 13 amino acids. CDR1 and CDR2 (germline): LNHDA, SQIVND (reference sequence). Here the CDR3 reads CASSITGFAGYTF. CDR3 nucleotide sequence: TGTGCCAGTAGTATTACAGGGTTTGCTGGCTACACCTTC. The variable domain in full, completed from reference TRBV19 and TRBJ1-2, reads DGGITQSPKYLFRKEGQNVTLSCEQNLNHDAMYWYRQDPGQGLRLIYYSQIVNDFQKGDIAEGYSVSREKKESFPLTVTSAQKNPTAFYLCASSITGFAGYTFGSGTRLTVV.

This clonotype was seen a few times. CDR3 nucleotide sequence: TGTGCCAGCAGCGGGACTAGTAGAGCCTACGAGCAGTACTTC. Its protein product is CASSGTSRAYEQYF. The chain employs TRBV7-9 and TRBJ2-7, with 8 nucleotides matching TRBD2. In germline, CDR1 is SEHNR, CDR2 FQNEAQ (reference sequence). After removal of 5 bases from V and 2 bases from J, the junction contained 5 bases not matched to a gene. This CDR3 has 14 amino acids.

In this sample, this clonotype turned up a few times. This chain joins TRBV6-5 and TRBJ2-2; the match to TRBD2 covers 8 bases. Trimming removed 6 bases from V and 0 bases from J; junction bases left unmatched: 9. Per the germline V gene, CDR1 is MNHEY and CDR2 is SVGAGI. There are 17 residues in the CDR3. The CDR3 is CASSPGGRGANTGELFF. The CDR3 nucleotides are TGTGCCAGCAGCCCGGGGGGGCGGGGGGCGAACACCGGGGAGCTGTTTTTT.

The chain combines TRBV29-1 with TRBJ1-2; D remains ambiguous. Germline CDR1 SQVTM, CDR2 ANQGSEA. Trimming cost V 4 bases and J 8 bases, with 23 bases left between them. The CDR3 has 15 residues. The CDR3 coding sequence is TGCAGCGTTGTCTCGAGGACCAGCCCTCTTTGGGGCTACACCTTC. Its translation is CSVVSRTSPLWGYTF.

Of note for this clonotype: Sequence at one end of the junction differs from germline and may be a read error. V and J are TRBV4-2 and TRBJ1-2, with D perhaps TRBD1 (5 bases). The CDR3 totals 14 residues. Germline V gene lookup returns CDR1 LGHNA and CDR2 YNFKEQ. CDR3 in DNA: TGTGCCAGCAGCCAAACACGGGACGGGATGGGCTTGCGCTTC. This translates into CASSQTRDGMGLRF.

This clonotype has only a few counts. This rearrangement joins TRBV20-1 to TRBJ1-1; D is unclear. This CDR3 comprises 16 residues. V shed 1 base and J shed 0 bases, with 15 bases lying between them. CDR1 DFQATT and CDR2 SNEGSKA come from the germline V gene (reference sequence). CDR3 bases: TGCAGTGCTAGAGGGCCAACACAGCGCATGAACACTGAAGCTTTCTTT. It specifies CSARGPTQRMNTEAFF.

The V and J genes are TRBV20-1 and TRBJ1-6; D remains unclear. CDR1 and CDR2 from the germline V gene are DFQATT and SNEGSKA (reference sequence). The CDR3 totals 14 residues. V dropped 0 bases and J dropped 7 bases, with 10 bases sitting between them. In DNA form, the CDR3 reads TGCAGTGCTAGAGATAGCAGATTGAATTCACCCCTCCACTTT. It is translated as CSARDSRLNSPLHF.

This clonotype was found a few times. The chain recombines TRBV5-5 with TRBJ1-1, with TRBD1 as a possible D gene (6 bases). The CDR3 has 14 amino acids. Germline-derived CDR1 and CDR2 are SGHKS and YYEKEE (reference sequence). The V and J ends lost 2 bases and 5 bases respectively, with 13 bases between them. CDR3 region: CASSLQGLGTEAFF. CDR3 sequence (DNA): TGTGCCAGCAGCTTACAGGGTTTGGGGACTGAAGCTTTCTTT.

The chain links TRBV4-2 to TRBJ1-1, with D possibly being TRBD1 (6 bases). Per the germline V gene, CDR1 is LGHNA and CDR2 is YNFKEQ. The CDR3 is 19 amino acids. V lost 1 base and J 1 base, leaving 22 bases between the germline ends. The CDR3 DNA sequence: TGTGCCAGCAGCCAAGCCCGGGACATCTCAAGAACCACGAACACTGAAGCTTTCTTT. Its translation: CASSQARDISRTTNTEAFF.

This clonotype was found many times. The chain carries TRBV6-4 and TRBJ2-2; the D gene is possibly TRBD2 (5 bases). Germline lookup yields CDR1 MRHNA and CDR2 SNTAGT. The CDR3 is 15 residues long. Trimming took 0 bases from V and 2 from J, leaving 7 bases between them. The CDR3 here is CASSDSSSNTGELFF. CDR3 sequence (DNA): TGTGCCAGCAGTGACTCGTCTAGCAACACCGGGGAGCTGTTTTTT.

The chain links TRBV7-9 to TRBJ1-1, with D possibly TRBD1 on 5 matching bases. The V end lost 5 bases, the J end lost 5 bases, and 9 bases lay between the germline ends. The germline V gene has CDR1 SEHNR and CDR2 FQNEAQ (reference sequence). The length of the CDR3 is 12 residues. The CDR3 sequence: CASSTWGTEAFF. CDR3 DNA sequence: TGTGCCAGCAGCACATGGGGGACTGAAGCTTTCTTT.

This clonotype was picked up a small number of times. The chain joins TRBV6-1 to TRBJ1-3, with D unresolved. V lost 5 bases, J lost 0 bases, and 8 bases lay in between. This CDR3 contains 14 residues. The V gene's germline CDR1 is MNHNS and CDR2 SASEGT. Here the CDR3 DNA reads TGTGCCAGCAGTAAATACAACTCTGGAAACACCATATATTTT. This encodes CASSKYNSGNTIYF.

This clonotype has a handful of counts. V and J are TRBV5-1 and TRBJ2-5, with TRBD2 matching 10 bases. Trimming took 2 bases from V and 5 from J; bases not matched to a gene: 12. CDR1 is SGHRS and CDR2 is YFSETQ in the germline V gene. This CDR3 is built from 17 residues. CDR3 protein: CASSFPTTSGLGETQYF. CDR3 sequence (DNA): TGCGCCAGCAGCTTTCCCACGACTAGCGGGCTGGGTGAGACCCAGTACTTC.

The chain is built from TRBV5-1 and TRBJ2-1; D remains unclear. Germline CDR1 reads SGHRS; CDR2 reads YFSETQ. The V gene lost 0 bases and the J gene lost 0 bases, with 13 bases spanning the gap. The CDR3 has 17 amino acids. Here the CDR3 DNA reads TGCGCCAGCAGCTTGGGAGACCGCCACAACTCCTACAATGAGCAGTTCTTC. It is translated as CASSLGDRHNSYNEQFF. Based on the CDR3 plus reference TRBV5-1 and TRBJ2-1, the full variable domain is KAGVTQTPRYLIKTRGQQVTLSCSPISGHRSVSWYQQTPGQGLQFLFEYFSETQRNKGNFPGRFSGRQFSNSRSEMNVSTLELGDSALYLCASSLGDRHNSYNEQFFGPGTRLTVL.

Only a few counts were recorded for this clonotype. V is TRBV20-1 and J is TRBJ2-3; 9 bases match TRBD2. The CDR3 consists of 13 residues. J gave up 15 bases and V 3 bases, and 13 bases lay outside the gene matches. From germline, CDR1 is DFQATT and CDR2 SNEGSKA (reference sequence). The CDR3: CSASRRIAGASYF. CDR3 DNA sequence: TGCAGTGCTAGCCGCCGAATAGCGGGAGCGTCATATTTT.

The sample holds a few counts of this clonotype. This chain connects TRBV5-1 to TRBJ1-2, with D tentatively TRBD1 (5 bases). The CDR3 runs to 14 residues. Germline V gene lookup returns CDR1 SGHRS and CDR2 YFSETQ. V was trimmed by 1 base and J by 7 bases, leaving 14 bases between them. CDR3 residues: CASSLLTGGSGYTF. Written as DNA, the CDR3 is TGCGCCAGCAGCTTGCTTACAGGCGGATCTGGCTACACCTTC.